The next 6 T cell receptor beta chains were all read from a single sample in a study of blood T cell repertoires in COVID-19 (dated by TCRdb to between 2020 and 2021). The library was prepared using the immunoSEQ multiplex PCR assay. TCRdb stores this immuneACCESS table with in-frame sequences only. Part of the clones is absent; in the studies checked, under half of the shortfall reflects unresolved V genes, and no reason is known for the rest. The sample contains fewer than 300,000 clones, 82% of them found a single time. The top ten clones comprise roughly 3% of the sample. The sample comprised peripheral blood. These receptors all come from a woman under 30 with acute or convalescent COVID-19.

The V call is TRBV9, the J call TRBJ1-3; D is perhaps TRBD1 (6 bases). CDR3 length: 14 amino acids. V lost 2 bases and J lost 2, with 8 bases in between. Germline CDR1 and CDR2: SGDLS and YYNGEE. CDR3 nucleotides: TGTGCCAGCAGCGTTTCAGGGGCTGGAAACACCATATATTTT. Translating it yields CASSVSGAGNTIYF.

The chain carries TRBV10-2 and TRBJ1-1; 8 bases agree with TRBD1. V gave up 8 bases and J gave up 5 bases; unmatched junction bases: 13. This CDR3 is built from 15 residues. Germline V gene lookup returns CDR1 WSHSY and CDR2 SAAADI. DNA of the CDR3: TGCGCCAGCTCTAATGTCCACAGGGGGGAAACTGAAGCTTTCTTT. Protein: CASSNVHRGETEAFF.

The chain links TRBV3-1 (or the pseudogene TRBV3-2) to TRBJ1-5, with 7 bases fitting TRBD1. V was pared by 2 bases and J by 1 base, with 2 bases of the junction left unmatched. The CDR3 runs 15 residues. Germline CDR1 and CDR2: LGHDT and YNNKEL (reference sequence). The CDR3 spells CASSQRTGSNQPQHF. In nucleotides, the CDR3 is TGTGCCAGCAGCCAACGGACAGGAAGCAATCAGCCCCAGCATTTT.

The chain joins TRBV6-2 or TRBV6-3 to TRBJ2-3, with D possibly being TRBD2 (5 bases). Germline V CDR1 and CDR2: MNHEY, SVGEGT. V lost 2 bases and J 1 base, leaving 10 bases between the germline ends. The CDR3 runs 15 residues. CDR3 in DNA: TGTGCCAGCAGTTACCCGGGTAGCGGCACAGATACGCAGTATTTT. It codes for CASSYPGSGTDTQYF.

The rearrangement uses TRBV24-1 and TRBJ2-5; D is unclear. V gave up 4 bases and J gave up 4 bases, with 15 bases separating them. CDR3 size: 15 residues. Germline CDR1 and CDR2: KGHDR and SFDVKD. CDR3: CATSESFGPAETQYF. CDR3 coding DNA: TGTGCCACCAGTGAAAGTTTTGGGCCAGCAGAGACCCAGTACTTC.

This chain joins TRBV27 and TRBJ1-2; 9 nucleotides match TRBD1. V lost 4 bases to trimming and J lost 5 bases; unmatched junction nucleotides: 5. CDR3 length equals 14 residues. The V gene's germline CDR1 is MNHEY and CDR2 SMNVEV (reference sequence). The CDR3 here is CASSSQTGGYGYTF. CDR3 DNA: TGTGCCAGCAGTTCGCAGACAGGGGGGTATGGCTACACCTTC.